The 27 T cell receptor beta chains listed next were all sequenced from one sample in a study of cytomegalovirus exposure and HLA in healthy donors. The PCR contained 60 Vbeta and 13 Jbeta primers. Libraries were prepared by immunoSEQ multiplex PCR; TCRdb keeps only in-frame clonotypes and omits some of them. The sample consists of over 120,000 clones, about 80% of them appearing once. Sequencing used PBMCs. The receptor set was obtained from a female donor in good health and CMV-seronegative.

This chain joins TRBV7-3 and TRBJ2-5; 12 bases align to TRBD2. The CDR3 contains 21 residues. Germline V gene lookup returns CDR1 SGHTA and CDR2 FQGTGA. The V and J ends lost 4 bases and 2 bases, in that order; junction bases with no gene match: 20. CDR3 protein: CASSSRLAGEFSSPTQETQYF. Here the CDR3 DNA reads TGTGCCAGCAGCTCTCGACTAGCGGGAGAGTTCTCTTCGCCTACACAAGAGACCCAGTACTTC.

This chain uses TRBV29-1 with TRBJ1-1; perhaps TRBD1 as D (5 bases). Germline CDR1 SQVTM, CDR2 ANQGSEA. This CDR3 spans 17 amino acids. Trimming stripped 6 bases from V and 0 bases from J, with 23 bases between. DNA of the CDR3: TGCAGCGTCACCAGCCCGCGGGGGGTTAACATGAACACTGAAGCTTTCTTT. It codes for CSVTSPRGVNMNTEAFF. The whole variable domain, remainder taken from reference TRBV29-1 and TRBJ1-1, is SAVISQKPSRDICQRGTSLTIQCQVDSQVTMMFWYRQQPGQSLTLIATANQGSEATYESGFVIDKFPISRPNLTFSTLTVSNMSPEDSSIYLCSVTSPRGVNMNTEAFFGQGTRLTVV.

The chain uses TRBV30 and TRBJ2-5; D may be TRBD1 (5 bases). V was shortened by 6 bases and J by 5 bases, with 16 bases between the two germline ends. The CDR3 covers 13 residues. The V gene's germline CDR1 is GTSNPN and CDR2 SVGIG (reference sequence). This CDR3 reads CACAPGLGETQYF. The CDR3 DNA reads TGTGCCTGCGCCCCAGGGTTAGGCGAGACCCAGTACTTC.

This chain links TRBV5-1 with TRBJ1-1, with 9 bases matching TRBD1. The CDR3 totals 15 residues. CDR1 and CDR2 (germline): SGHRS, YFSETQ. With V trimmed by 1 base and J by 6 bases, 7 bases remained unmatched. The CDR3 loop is CASSLWTGVISEAFF. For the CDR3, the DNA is TGCGCCAGCAGCTTGTGGACAGGGGTAATATCTGAAGCTTTCTTT.

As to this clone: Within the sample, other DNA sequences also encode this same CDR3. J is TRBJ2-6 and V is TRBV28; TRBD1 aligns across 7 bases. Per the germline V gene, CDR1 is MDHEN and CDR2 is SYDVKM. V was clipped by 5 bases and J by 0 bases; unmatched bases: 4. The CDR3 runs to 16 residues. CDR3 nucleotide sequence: TGTGCCAGCAGTCGGGACAGATTCTCTGGGGCCAACGTCCTGACTTTC. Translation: CASSRDRFSGANVLTF. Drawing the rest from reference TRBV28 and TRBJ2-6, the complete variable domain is DVKVTQSSRYLVKRTGEKVFLECVQDMDHENMFWYRQDPGLGLRLIYFSYDVKMKEKGDIPEGYSVSREKKERFSLILESASTNQTSMYLCASSRDRFSGANVLTFGAGSRLTVL.

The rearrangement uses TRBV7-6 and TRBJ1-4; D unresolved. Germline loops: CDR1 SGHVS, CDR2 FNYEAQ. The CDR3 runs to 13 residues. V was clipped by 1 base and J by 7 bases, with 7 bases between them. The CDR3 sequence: CASSLDGGEKLFF. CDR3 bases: TGTGCCAGCAGCTTAGATGGCGGTGAAAAACTGTTTTTT.

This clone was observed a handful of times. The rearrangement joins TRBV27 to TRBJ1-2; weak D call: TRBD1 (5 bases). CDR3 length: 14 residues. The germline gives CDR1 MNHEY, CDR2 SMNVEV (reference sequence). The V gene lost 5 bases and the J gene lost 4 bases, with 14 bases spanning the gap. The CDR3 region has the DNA TGTGCCAGCAGTCCCTCCTTGGGGCTCTATGGCTACACCTTC. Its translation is CASSPSLGLYGYTF.

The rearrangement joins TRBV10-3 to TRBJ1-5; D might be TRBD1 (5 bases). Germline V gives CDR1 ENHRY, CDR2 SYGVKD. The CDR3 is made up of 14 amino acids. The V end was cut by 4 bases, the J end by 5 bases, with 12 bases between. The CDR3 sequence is CAISAGGGDQPQHF. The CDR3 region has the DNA TGTGCCATCAGTGCCGGCGGAGGGGATCAGCCCCAGCATTTT.

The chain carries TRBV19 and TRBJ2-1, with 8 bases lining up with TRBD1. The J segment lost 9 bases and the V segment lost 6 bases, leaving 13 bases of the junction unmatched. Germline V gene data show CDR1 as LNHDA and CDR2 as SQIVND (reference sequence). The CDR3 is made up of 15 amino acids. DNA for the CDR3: TGTGCCAGTAGAGGACAGGGTGTAAATAATCTTGAGCAGTTCTTC. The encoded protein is CASRGQGVNNLEQFF.

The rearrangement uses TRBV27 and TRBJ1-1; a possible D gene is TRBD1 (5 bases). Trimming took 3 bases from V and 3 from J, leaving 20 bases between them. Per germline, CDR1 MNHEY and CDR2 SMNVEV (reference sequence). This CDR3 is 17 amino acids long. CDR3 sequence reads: CASSFVRDTGIYTEAFF. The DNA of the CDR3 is TGTGCCAGCAGTTTTGTGCGAGACACAGGTATTTACACTGAAGCTTTCTTT.

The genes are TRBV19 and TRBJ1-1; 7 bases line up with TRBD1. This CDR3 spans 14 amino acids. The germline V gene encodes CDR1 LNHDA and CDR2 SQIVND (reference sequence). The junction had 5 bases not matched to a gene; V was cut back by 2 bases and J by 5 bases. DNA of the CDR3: TGTGCCAGTAGTATAAGGGGACAGAATACTGAAGCTTTCTTT. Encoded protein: CASSIRGQNTEAFF.

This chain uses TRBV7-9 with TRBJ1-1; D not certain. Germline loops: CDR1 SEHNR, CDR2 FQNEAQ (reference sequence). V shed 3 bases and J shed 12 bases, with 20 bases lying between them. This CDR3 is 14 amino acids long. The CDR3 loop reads CASSFPLLSPLTFF. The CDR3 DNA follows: TGTGCCAGCAGCTTTCCCCTCCTCTCCCCTCTTACTTTCTTT.

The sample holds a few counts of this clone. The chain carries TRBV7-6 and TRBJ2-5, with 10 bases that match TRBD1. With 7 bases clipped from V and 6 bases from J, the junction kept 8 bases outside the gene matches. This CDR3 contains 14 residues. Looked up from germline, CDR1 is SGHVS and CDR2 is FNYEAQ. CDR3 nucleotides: TGTGCCAGCAACTCCGGGACAGGGGAGAAGACCCAGTACTTC. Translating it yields CASNSGTGEKTQYF. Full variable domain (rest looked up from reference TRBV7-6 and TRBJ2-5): GAGVSQSPRYKVTKRGQDVALRCDPISGHVSLYWYRQALGQGPEFLTYFNYEAQQDKSGLPNDRFSAERPEGSISTLTIQRTEQRDSAMYRCASNSGTGEKTQYFGPGTRLLVL.

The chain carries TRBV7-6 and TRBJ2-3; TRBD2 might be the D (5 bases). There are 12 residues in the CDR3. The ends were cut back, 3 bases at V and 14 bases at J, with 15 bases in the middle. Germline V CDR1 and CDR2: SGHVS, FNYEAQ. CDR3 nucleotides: TGTGCCAGCAGCTTCGGGGAGACCCGGTGGTATTTT. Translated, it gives CASSFGETRWYF.

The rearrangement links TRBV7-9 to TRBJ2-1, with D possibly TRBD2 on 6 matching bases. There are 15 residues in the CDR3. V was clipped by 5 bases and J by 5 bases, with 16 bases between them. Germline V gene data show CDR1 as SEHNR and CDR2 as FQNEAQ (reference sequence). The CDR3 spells CASSPRVADHNEQFF. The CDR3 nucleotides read TGTGCCAGCAGCCCCAGGGTAGCGGACCACAATGAGCAGTTCTTC. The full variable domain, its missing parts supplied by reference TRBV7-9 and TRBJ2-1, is DTGVSQNPRHKITKRGQNVTFRCDPISEHNRLYWYRQTLGQGPEFLTYFQNEAQLEKSRLLSDRFSAERPKGSFSTLEIQRTEQGDSAMYLCASSPRVADHNEQFFGPGTRLTVL.

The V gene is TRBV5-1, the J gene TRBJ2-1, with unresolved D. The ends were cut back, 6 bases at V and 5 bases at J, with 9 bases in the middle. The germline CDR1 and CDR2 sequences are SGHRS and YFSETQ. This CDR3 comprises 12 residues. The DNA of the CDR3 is TGCGCCAGCATGAGCCCAAACAATGAGCAGTTCTTC. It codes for CASMSPNNEQFF. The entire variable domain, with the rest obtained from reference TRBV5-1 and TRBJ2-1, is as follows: KAGVTQTPRYLIKTRGQQVTLSCSPISGHRSVSWYQQTPGQGLQFLFEYFSETQRNKGNFPGRFSGRQFSNSRSEMNVSTLELGDSALYLCASMSPNNEQFFGPGTRLTVL.

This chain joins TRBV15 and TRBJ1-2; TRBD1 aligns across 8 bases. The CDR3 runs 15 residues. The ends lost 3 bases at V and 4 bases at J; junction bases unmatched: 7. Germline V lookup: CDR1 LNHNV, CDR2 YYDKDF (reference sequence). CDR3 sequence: CATSSGQGRGYGYTF. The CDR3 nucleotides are TGTGCCACCAGCAGCGGACAGGGTAGGGGCTATGGCTACACCTTC.

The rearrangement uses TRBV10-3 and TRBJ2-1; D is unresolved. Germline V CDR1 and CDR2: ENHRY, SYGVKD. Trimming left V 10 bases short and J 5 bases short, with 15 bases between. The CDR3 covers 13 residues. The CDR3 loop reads CATLNLGDNEQFF. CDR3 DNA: TGTGCCACTTTGAACCTAGGAGACAATGAGCAGTTCTTC.

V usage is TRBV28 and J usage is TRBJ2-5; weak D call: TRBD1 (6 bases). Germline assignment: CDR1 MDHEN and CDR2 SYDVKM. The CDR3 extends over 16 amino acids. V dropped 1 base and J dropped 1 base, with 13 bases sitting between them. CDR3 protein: CASSLFQAGAQETQYF. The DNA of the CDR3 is TGTGCCAGCAGTTTATTCCAGGCAGGGGCCCAAGAGACCCAGTACTTC.

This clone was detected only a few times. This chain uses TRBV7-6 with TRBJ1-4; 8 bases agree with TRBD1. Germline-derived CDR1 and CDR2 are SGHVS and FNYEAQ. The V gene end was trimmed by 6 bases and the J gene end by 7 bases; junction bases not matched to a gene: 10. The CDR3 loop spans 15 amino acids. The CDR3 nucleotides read TGTGCCAGCAGGAGAACAGGGGGTGGAAGTGAAAAACTGTTTTTT. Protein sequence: CASRRTGGGSEKLFF.

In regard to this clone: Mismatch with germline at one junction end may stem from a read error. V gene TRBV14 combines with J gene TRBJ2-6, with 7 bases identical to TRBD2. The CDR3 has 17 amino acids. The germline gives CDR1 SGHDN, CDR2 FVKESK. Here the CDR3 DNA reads TGTGCCAGCCGTGGGGGGGGAGGAAGCTCTGGGGCCAACGTCCTGCCTTTC. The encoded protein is CASRGGGGSSGANVLPF.

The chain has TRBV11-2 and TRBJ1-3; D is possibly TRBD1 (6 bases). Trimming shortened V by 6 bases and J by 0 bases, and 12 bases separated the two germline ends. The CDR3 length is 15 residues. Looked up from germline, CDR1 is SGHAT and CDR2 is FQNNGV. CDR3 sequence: CASSQIRGSGNTIYF. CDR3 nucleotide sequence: TGTGCCAGCAGTCAAATCAGGGGCTCTGGAAACACCATATATTTT.

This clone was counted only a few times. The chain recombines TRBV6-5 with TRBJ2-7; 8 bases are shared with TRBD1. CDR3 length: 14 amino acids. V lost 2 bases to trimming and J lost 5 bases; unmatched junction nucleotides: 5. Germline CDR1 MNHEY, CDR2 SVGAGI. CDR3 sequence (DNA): TGTGCCAGCAGTTACCGGGGACAGGAGGACGAGCAGTACTTC. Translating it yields CASSYRGQEDEQYF.

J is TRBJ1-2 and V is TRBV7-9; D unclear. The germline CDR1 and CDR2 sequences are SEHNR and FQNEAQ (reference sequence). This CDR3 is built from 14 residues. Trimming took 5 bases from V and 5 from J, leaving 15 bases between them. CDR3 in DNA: TGTGCCAGCAGCCCTAAGTCACAGAGTTATGGCTACACCTTC. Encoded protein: CASSPKSQSYGYTF.

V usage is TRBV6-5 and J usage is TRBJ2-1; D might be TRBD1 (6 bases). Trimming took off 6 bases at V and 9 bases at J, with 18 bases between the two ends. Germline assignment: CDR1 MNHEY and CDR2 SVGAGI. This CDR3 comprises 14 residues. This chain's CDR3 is CASRPPGQYGEQFF. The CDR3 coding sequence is TGTGCCAGCAGACCCCCGGGACAATACGGTGAGCAGTTCTTC.

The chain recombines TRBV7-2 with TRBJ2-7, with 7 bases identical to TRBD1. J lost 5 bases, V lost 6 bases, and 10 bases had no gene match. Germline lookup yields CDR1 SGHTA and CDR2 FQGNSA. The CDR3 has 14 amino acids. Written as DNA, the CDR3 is TGTGCCAGCAGTAAAATAGGGGGCCGGAACGAGCAGTACTTC. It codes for CASSKIGGRNEQYF.

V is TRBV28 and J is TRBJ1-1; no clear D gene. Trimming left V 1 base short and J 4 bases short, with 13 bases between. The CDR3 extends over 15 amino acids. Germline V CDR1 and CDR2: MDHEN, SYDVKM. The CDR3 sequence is CASSLYVGRGTEAFF. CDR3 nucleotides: TGTGCCAGCAGTTTATATGTGGGGAGAGGCACTGAAGCTTTCTTT.